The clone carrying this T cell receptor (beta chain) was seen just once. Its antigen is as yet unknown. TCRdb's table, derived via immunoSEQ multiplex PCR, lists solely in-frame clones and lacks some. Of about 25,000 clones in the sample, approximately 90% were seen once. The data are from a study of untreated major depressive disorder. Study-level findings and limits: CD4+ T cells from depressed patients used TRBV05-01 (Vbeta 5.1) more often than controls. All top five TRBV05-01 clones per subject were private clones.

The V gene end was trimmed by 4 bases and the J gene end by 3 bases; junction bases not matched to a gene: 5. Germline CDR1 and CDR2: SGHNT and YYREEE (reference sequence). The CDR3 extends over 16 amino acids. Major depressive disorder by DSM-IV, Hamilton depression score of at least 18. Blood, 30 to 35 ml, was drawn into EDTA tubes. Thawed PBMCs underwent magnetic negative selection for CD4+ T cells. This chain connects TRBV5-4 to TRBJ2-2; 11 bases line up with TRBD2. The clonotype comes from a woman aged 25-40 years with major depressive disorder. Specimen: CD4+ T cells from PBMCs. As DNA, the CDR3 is TGTGCCAGCAGCATAGGACTAGCGGGCTACACCGGGGAGCTGTTTTTT. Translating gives CASSIGLAGYTGELFF. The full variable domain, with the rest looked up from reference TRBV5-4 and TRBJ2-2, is ETGVTQSPTHLIKTRGQQVTLRCSSQSGHNTVSWYQQALGQGPQFIFQYYREEENGRGNFPPRFSGLQFPNYSSELNVNALELDDSALYLCASSIGLAGYTGELFFGEGSRLTVL.